This TCR beta chain was sequenced during a study of T cell responses to AZD1222 COVID-19 vaccine. Assay: immunoSEQ multiplex PCR; the TCRdb copy retains only in-frame clones and omits some. The sample has 200,000 to 250,000 clones, approximately 94% seen once. Germline V CDR1 and CDR2: KGHSH, LQKENI. Trimming removed 5 bases at V and 7 bases at J, with 9 bases between. This CDR3 region has 11 residues. The sequence was obtained from an adult in good health. The sample here was peripheral blood, taken on day 0 of MenACWY control vaccination. The chain combines TRBV18 with TRBJ2-7; a weak D match, TRBD2 (6 bases). CDR3 in amino acids: CASSSGLEQYF. The CDR3 DNA reads TGTGCCAGCTCATCGGGACTTGAGCAGTACTTC.